This T cell receptor beta chain was recorded in a study of OX40 agonist ivuxolimab in advanced cancers. Study results and caveats: Fewer expanded clones were found on average in CD4+ than in CD8+ T cells.

As concerns this clone: Its specificity is not known.

Blood specimens came from baseline, cycle 4 day 1, and cycle 7 day 1. From germline, CDR1 is MGHRA and CDR2 YSYEKL. CDR3 length: 14 amino acids. V trimming: 4 bases; J trimming: 5 bases; junction bases outside the gene matches: 3. Assay: immunoSEQ multiplex PCR; the TCRdb copy retains only in-frame clones and omits some. The data hold under 65,000 clones, with more than 80% observed a single time. The input for sequencing was CD4+ or CD8+ T cells sorted from blood, taken in a trial of the OX40 agonist ivuxolimab. This chain joins TRBV4-1 and TRBJ1-5; 9 bases match TRBD1. This clonotype originated in an adult with an advanced solid tumor such as melanoma, head and neck, liver or kidney cancer. DNA for the CDR3: TGCGCCAGCAGCCGGGACAGGGAGCATCAGCCCCAGCATTTT. This gives the protein CASSRDREHQPQHF.